The present T cell receptor beta chain was sequenced within a study of regulatory T cells in long-lasting Graves disease. Combining iRepertoire HTBI primers with Arm-PCR of CDR3 regions, the authors built TCR beta libraries. TCRdb reanalysed the multiplex PCR reads using MiXCR and keeps one entry per CDR3 protein. The table shows 500,000 or so distinct CDR3 sequences, with 14% occurring only once. As to this clonotype: Antigen specificity is unknown.

Study-level points and caveats: Study was limited to peripheral blood, excluding thyroid tissue. With persistent disease, TRBV28, TRBJ1-2 and TRBJ2-5 were the favored segments. Less diverse TCR repertoires were seen in persistent Graves' patients than in newly diagnosed ones.

Time point of the sample: newly diagnosed GD, antithyroid drugs for less than 3 months. The TCR library was prepared using RNA isolated from PBMCs. From germline, CDR1 is ENHRY and CDR2 SYGVKD. The V gene lost 7 bases and the J gene lost 0 bases, with 11 bases spanning the gap. This CDR3 spans 14 amino acids. The same sample was also used in a study of T cells in Graves' hyperthyroidism and ophthalmopathy. Per that paper: First-round RT-PCR of the TCR CDR3 relied on the HTBI primer set.

The sample here was peripheral blood mononuclear cells (PBMCs), taken at new diagnosis, from a patient treated with antithyroid drugs. This clonotype originated in a woman aged 45-65 years with Graves disease. The gene calls are TRBV10-3 and TRBJ2-3; D is unresolved. The CDR3 sequence: CAITDPLSTDTQYF. The CDR3 nucleotides read TGTGCCATCACGGACCCGCTAAGCACAGATACGCAGTATTTT.